What follows are 10 T cell receptor beta chains derived from one specimen sequenced in a study of CD8 T cells in Susac syndrome. Roughly 0.45 to 1 ug RNA was reverse transcribed with random hexamers. In TCRdb, the immunoSEQ multiplex PCR reads were re-called with MiXCR into one record per CDR3 protein. The sample includes about 150,000 distinct CDR3 sequences, 95% seen only once; the top ten take roughly 0.15%. Sequencing was done on a sample of CD8+ T cells from PBMCs. The receptors stem from a human donor with multiple sclerosis.

The CDR3 reads CASSPRGRVGETQYF. The CDR3 coding sequence is TGCGCCAGCAGCCCCCGTGGCAGGGTTGGTGAGACCCAGTACTTC. The gene calls are TRBV5-1 and TRBJ2-5; D possibly corresponds to TRBD1 (5 bases). Germline loops: CDR1 SGHRS, CDR2 YFSETQ. The V end was cut by 4 bases, the J end by 5 bases, with 18 bases between. The CDR3 is 15 residues long.

The chain uses TRBV7-9 and TRBJ2-1; D remains unclear. Trimming shortened V by 1 base and J by 7 bases, and 2 bases separated the two germline ends. From germline, CDR1 is SEHNR and CDR2 FQNEAQ (reference sequence). The length of the CDR3 is 11 residues. Here the CDR3 reads CASSLENEQFF. The CDR3 DNA sequence: TGTGCCAGCAGCTTAGAAAATGAGCAGTTCTTC.

The genes are TRBV20-1 and TRBJ1-2; no definite D call. Germline V lookup: CDR1 DFQATT, CDR2 SNEGSKA (reference sequence). The ends were cut back, 0 bases at V and 7 bases at J, with 6 bases in the middle. This CDR3 contains 11 residues. CDR3 DNA sequence: TGCAGTGCTAGAGATTCCGGTGGCTACACCTTC. Encoded protein: CSARDSGGYTF.

V and J are TRBV27 and TRBJ2-2; D is undetermined. This CDR3 comprises 16 residues. CDR1 MNHEY and CDR2 SMNVEV come from the germline V gene (reference sequence). Trimming removed 7 bases from V and 0 bases from J, with 15 bases in between. CDR3: CASTYLATANTGELFF. As DNA, the CDR3 is TGTGCCAGCACCTACCTGGCGACTGCGAACACCGGGGAGCTGTTTTTT.

The sample holds one count of this clonotype. The chain recombines TRBV3-1 with TRBJ2-7; D gene unclear. The CDR3 spans 15 residues. V gave up 4 bases and J gave up 4 bases, with 17 bases separating them. CDR1 is LGHDT and CDR2 is YNNKEL in the germline V gene (reference sequence). The CDR3 DNA reads as TGTGCCAGCAGCCCTACCCGGACGGGCAGTTACGAGCAGTACTTC. Translating gives CASSPTRTGSYEQYF.

The chain carries TRBV27 and TRBJ2-7; no definite D call. Deletions cut 3 bases from V and 2 bases from J, with 8 bases between. The germline gives CDR1 MNHEY, CDR2 SMNVEV (reference sequence). The CDR3 runs 13 residues. The DNA of the CDR3 is TGTGCCAGCAGTTTCGGACGGACCTACGAGCAGTACTTC. Translation gives CASSFGRTYEQYF.

The chain combines TRBV12-3 or TRBV12-4 with TRBJ1-6; tentative D call: TRBD1 (5 bases). The V end lost 10 bases, the J end lost 14 bases, and 15 bases lay between the germline ends. The CDR3 sequence is 11 residues long. The CDR3 coding sequence is TGTGCCATCGAGCGGGACGGCGCCCTCCACTTT. Encoded protein: CAIERDGALHF.

The CDR3 DNA follows: TGTGCCAGCATCACTGAAGCTTTCTTT. It encodes CASITEAFF. J is TRBJ1-1 and V is TRBV2; D unclear. The CDR3 runs 9 residues. The germline V and J ends were trimmed by 7 bases and 4 bases, with 1 base remaining between them. Germline V CDR1 and CDR2: SNHLY, FYNNEI.

The chain carries TRBV28 and TRBJ1-5, with unresolved D. Deletions cut 3 bases from V and 5 bases from J, with 11 bases between. CDR1 is MDHEN, CDR2 SYDVKM, per germline. CDR3 size: 14 residues. The CDR3 here is CASSFLRLDQPQHF. In nucleotides, the CDR3 is TGTGCCAGCAGTTTTCTCAGGTTGGATCAGCCCCAGCATTTT.

The rearrangement links TRBV13 to TRBJ2-7; possibly TRBD1 for D (6 bases). V gave up 5 bases and J gave up 6 bases, with 14 bases separating them. The CDR3 consists of 13 residues. Germline values: CDR1 PRHDT, CDR2 FYEKMQ (reference sequence). The chain's CDR3 is CASSPVPGAEQYF. The CDR3 nucleotides are TGTGCCAGCAGCCCTGTCCCAGGGGCCGAGCAGTACTTC.